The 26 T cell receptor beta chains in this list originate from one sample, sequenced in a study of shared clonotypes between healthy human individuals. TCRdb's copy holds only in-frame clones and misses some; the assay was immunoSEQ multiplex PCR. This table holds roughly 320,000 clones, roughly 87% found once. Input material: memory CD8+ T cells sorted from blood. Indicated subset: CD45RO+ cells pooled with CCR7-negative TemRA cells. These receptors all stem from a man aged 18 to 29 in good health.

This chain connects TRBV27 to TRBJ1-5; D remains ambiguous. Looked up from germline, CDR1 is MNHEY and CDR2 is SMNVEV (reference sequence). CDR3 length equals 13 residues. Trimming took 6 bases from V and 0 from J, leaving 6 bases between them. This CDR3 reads CASSHYSNQPQHF. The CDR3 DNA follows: TGTGCCAGCAGCCATTATAGCAATCAGCCCCAGCATTTT.

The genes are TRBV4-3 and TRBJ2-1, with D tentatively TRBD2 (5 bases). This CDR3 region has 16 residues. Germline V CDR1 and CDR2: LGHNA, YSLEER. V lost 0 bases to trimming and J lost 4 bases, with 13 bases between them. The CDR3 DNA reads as TGCGCCAGCAGCCAAGATCGAGGCAGCGGTTACAATGAGCAGTTCTTC. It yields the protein CASSQDRGSGYNEQFF.

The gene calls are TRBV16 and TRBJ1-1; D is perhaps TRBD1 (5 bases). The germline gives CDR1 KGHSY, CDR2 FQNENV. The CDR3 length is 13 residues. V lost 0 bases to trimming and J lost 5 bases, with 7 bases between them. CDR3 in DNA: TGTGCCAGCAGCCAATCATCAGGGACTGAAGCTTTCTTT. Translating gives CASSQSSGTEAFF.

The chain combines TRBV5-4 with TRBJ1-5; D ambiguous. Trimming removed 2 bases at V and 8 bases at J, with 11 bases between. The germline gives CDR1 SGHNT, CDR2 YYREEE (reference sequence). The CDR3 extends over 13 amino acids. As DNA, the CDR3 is TGTGCCAGCAGCTTTGGCCCGAACGAGCCCCAGCATTTT. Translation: CASSFGPNEPQHF. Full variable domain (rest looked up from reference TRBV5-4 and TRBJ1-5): ETGVTQSPTHLIKTRGQQVTLRCSSQSGHNTVSWYQQALGQGPQFIFQYYREEENGRGNFPPRFSGLQFPNYSSELNVNALELDDSALYLCASSFGPNEPQHFGDGTRLSIL.

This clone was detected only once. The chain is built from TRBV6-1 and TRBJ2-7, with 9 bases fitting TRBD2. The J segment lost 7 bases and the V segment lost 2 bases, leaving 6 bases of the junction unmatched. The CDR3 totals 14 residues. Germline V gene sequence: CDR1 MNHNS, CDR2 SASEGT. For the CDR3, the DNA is TGTGCCAGCAGTGAACTAGCGGGGACTTGGGAGCAGTACTTC. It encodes CASSELAGTWEQYF.

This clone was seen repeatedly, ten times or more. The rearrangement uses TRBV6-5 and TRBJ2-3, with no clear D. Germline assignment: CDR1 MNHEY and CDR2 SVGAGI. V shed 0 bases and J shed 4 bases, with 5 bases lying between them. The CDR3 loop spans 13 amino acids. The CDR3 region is CASSYSVSDTQYF. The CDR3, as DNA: TGTGCCAGCAGTTACTCGGTTTCAGATACGCAGTATTTT.

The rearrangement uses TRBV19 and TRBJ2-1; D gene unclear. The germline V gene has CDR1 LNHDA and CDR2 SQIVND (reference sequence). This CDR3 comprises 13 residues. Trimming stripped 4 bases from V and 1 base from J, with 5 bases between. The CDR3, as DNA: TGTGCCAGTAGTAAGGCATCCTACAATGAGCAGTTCTTC. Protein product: CASSKASYNEQFF.

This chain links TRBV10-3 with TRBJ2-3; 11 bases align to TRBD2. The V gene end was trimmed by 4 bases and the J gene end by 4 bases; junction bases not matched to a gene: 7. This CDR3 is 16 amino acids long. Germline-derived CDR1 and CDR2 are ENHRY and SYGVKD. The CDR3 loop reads CAISALGTSGADTQYF. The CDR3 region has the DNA TGTGCCATCAGTGCCTTAGGGACTAGCGGTGCAGATACGCAGTATTTT.

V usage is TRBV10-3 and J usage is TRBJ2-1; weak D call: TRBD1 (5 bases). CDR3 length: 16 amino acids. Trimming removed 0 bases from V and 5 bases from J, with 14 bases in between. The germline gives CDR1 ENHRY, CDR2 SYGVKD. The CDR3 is CAISESRPGPDNEQFF. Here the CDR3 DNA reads TGTGCCATCAGTGAGTCGAGGCCAGGGCCGGACAATGAGCAGTTCTTC.

The CDR3 nucleotides are TGCGCCAGCAGCTACGAACTAGCGGGAGATACGCAGTATTTT. Amino acid sequence: CASSYELAGDTQYF. The chain couples TRBV5-1 to TRBJ2-3, with 9 nucleotides matching TRBD2. Germline CDR1 reads SGHRS; CDR2 reads YFSETQ. This CDR3 has 14 amino acids. V trimming: 3 bases; J trimming: 5 bases; junction bases outside the gene matches: 4.

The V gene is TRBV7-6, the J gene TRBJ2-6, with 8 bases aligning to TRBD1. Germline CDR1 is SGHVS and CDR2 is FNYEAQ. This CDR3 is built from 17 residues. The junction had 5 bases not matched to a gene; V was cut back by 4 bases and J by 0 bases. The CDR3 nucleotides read TGTGCCAGCAGCTCCCGGGACAGGAGCTCTGGGGCCAACGTCCTGACTTTC. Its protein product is CASSSRDRSSGANVLTF.

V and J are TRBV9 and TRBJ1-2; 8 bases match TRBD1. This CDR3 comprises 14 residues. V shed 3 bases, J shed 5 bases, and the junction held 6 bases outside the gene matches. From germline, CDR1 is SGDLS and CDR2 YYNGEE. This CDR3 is CASSAGQGEYGYTF. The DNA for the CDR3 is TGTGCCAGCAGCGCCGGACAGGGAGAGTATGGCTACACCTTC.

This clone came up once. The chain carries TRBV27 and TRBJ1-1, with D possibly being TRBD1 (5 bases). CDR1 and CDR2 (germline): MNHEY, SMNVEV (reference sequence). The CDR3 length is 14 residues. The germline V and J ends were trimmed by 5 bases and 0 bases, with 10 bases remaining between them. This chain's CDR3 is CASSGNRMNTEAFF. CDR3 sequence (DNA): TGTGCCAGCAGTGGCAACAGGATGAACACTGAAGCTTTCTTT.

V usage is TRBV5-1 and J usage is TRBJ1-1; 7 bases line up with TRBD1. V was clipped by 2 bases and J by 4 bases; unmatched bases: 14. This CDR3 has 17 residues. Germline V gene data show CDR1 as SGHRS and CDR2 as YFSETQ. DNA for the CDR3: TGCGCCAGCAGCTTCTTTGATCGTCAGGGGGGAGGCACTGAAGCTTTCTTT. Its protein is CASSFFDRQGGGTEAFF.

CDR3 sequence: CASSPFQREDTQYF. CDR3 in DNA: TGTGCCAGCTCACCATTCCAGAGGGAAGATACGCAGTATTTT. The chain couples TRBV18 to TRBJ2-3; TRBD2 might be the D (5 bases). V was pared by 2 bases and J by 5 bases, with 11 bases between. Germline V gives CDR1 KGHSH, CDR2 LQKENI. CDR3 length equals 14 residues. Drawing the rest from reference TRBV18 and TRBJ2-3, the complete variable domain is NAGVMQNPRHLVRRRGQEARLRCSPMKGHSHVYWYRQLPEEGLKFMVYLQKENIIDESGMPKERFSAEFPKEGPSILRIQQVVRGDSAAYFCASSPFQREDTQYFGPGTRLTVL.

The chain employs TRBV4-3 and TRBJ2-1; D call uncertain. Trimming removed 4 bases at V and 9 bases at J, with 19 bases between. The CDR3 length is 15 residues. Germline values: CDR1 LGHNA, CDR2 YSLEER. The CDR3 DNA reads TGCGCCAGCAGCCTCTCAAGGTCTTTGGGTGCTGAGCAGTTCTTC. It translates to CASSLSRSLGAEQFF.

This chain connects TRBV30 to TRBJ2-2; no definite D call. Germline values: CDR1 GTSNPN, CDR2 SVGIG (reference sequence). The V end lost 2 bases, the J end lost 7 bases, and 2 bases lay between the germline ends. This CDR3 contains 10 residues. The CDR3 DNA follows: TGTGCCTGGAGTTACGGGGAGCTGTTTTTT. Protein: CAWSYGELFF. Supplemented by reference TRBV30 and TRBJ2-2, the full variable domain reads SQTIHQWPATLVQPVGSPLSLECTVEGTSNPNLYWYRQAAGRGLQLLFYSVGIGQISSEVPQNLSASRPQDRQFILSSKKLLLSDSGFYLCAWSYGELFFGEGSRLTVL.

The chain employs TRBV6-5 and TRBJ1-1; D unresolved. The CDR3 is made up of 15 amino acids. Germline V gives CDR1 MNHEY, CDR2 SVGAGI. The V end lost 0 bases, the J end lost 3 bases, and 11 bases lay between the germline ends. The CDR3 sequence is CASSYSGPGYTEAFF. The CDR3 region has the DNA TGTGCCAGCAGTTACTCGGGTCCGGGATACACTGAAGCTTTCTTT.

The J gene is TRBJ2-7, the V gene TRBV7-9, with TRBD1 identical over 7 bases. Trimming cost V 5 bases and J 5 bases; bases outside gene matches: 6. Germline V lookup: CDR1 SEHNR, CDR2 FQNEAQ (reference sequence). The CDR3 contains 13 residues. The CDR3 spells CASSRGRFDEQYF. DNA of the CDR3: TGTGCCAGCAGCAGGGGGCGGTTCGACGAGCAGTACTTC.

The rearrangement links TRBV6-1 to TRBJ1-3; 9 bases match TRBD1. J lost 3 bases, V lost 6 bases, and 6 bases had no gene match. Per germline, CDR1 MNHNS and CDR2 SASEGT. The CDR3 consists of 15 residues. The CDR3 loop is CASRSPGQGGNTIYF. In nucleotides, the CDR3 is TGTGCCAGCAGATCCCCGGGACAGGGTGGAAACACCATATATTTT.

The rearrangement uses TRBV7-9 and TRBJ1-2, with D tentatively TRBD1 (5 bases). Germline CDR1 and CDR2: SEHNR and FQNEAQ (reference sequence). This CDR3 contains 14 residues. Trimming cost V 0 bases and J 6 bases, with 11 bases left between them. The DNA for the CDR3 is TGTGCCAGCAGCTTAGCGCAGGGTTTGGATGGCTACACCTTC. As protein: CASSLAQGLDGYTF.

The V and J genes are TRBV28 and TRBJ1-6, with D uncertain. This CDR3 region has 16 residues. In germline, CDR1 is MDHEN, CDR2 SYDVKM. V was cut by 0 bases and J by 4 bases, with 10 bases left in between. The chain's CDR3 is CASSLWVLSYNSPLHF. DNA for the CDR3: TGTGCCAGCAGTTTATGGGTCTTGTCTTATAATTCACCCCTCCACTTT.

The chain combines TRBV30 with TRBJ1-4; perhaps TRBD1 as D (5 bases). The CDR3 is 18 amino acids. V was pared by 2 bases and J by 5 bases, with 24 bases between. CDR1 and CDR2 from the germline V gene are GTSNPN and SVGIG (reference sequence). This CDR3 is CAWSPRGAANRLNEKLFF. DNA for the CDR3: TGTGCCTGGAGTCCACGCGGGGCAGCTAACCGATTAAATGAAAAACTGTTTTTT.

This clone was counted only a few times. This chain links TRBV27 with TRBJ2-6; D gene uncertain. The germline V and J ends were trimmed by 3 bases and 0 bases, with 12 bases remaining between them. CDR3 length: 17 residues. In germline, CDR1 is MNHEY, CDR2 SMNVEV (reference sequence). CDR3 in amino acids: CASSFVHSDSGANVLTF. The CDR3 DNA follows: TGTGCCAGCAGTTTTGTACACTCGGACTCTGGGGCCAACGTCCTGACTTTC.

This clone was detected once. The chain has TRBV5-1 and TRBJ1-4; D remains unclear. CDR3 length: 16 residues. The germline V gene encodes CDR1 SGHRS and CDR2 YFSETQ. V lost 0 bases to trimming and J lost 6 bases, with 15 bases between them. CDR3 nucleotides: TGCGCCAGCAGCTTGGGGACGGCTTTAGTTGATGAAAAACTGTTTTTT. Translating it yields CASSLGTALVDEKLFF. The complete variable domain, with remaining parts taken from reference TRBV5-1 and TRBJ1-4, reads KAGVTQTPRYLIKTRGQQVTLSCSPISGHRSVSWYQQTPGQGLQFLFEYFSETQRNKGNFPGRFSGRQFSNSRSEMNVSTLELGDSALYLCASSLGTALVDEKLFFGSGTQLSVL.

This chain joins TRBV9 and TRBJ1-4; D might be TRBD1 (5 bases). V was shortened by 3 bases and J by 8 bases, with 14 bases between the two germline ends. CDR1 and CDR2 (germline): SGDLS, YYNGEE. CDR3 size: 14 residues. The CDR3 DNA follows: TGTGCCAGCAGCGGACCGGGAGGGGCAGAAAAACTGTTTTTT. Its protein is CASSGPGGAEKLFF.